This T cell receptor (beta chain) was recorded in a study of regulatory dendritic cells for organ transplantation. The CDR3 runs to 15 residues. Trimming took 4 bases from V and 7 from J, leaving 15 bases between them. Germline V CDR1 and CDR2: SGHNT, YYREEE (reference sequence). CFSE-labeled sorted T cells met regulatory or mature dendritic cells for five to six days. Profiled with immunoSEQ multiplex PCR; TCRdb holds only in-frame clones, not every one. The sample has 9,500 to 11,000 clones; 60% to 75% are singletons. Notes on this clone: Antigen specificity is unknown.

The sample was memory CD4+ T cells from blood cultured with regulatory dendritic cells. Subset in this sample: CD45RO+ memory T cells. The sequence came from a human donor in good health. This chain connects TRBV5-4 to TRBJ1-6; D unclear. The CDR3 DNA reads as TGTGCCAGCAGCGCCCGCGGAGGGTCCAATTCACCCCTCCACTTT. This codes for CASSARGGSNSPLHF.